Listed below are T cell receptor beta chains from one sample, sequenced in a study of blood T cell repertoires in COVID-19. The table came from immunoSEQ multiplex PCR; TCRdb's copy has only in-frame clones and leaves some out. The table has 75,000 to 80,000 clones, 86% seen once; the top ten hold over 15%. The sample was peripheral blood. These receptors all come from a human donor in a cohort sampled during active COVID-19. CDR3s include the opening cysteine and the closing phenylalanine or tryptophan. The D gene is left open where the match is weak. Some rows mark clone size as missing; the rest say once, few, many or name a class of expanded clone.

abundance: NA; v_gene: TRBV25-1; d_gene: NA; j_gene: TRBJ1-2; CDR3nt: TGTGCCAGCAGTTTCTACTATGGCTACACCTTC; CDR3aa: CASSFYYGYTF
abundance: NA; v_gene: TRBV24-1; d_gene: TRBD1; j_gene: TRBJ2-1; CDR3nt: TGTGCCACCAGTGACACGACGGCAGGGGGCAATGAGCAGTTCTTC; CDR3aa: CATSDTTAGGNEQFF
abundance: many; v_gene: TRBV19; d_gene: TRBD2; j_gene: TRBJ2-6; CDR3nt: TGTGCCAGTAGTCAACTAGCGGGGGCCCCCTCTGGGGCCAACGTCCTGACTTTC; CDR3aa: CASSQLAGAPSGANVLTF
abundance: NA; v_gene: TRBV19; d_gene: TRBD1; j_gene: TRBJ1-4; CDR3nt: TGTGCCAGTAGTGCTGGGACAGGGGGTTATGAAAAACTGTTTTTT; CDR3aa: CASSAGTGGYEKLFF
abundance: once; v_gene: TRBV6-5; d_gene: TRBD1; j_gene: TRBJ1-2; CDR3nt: TGTGCCAGCATAAAACCGGACAGGGAGGGGGATGGCTACACCTTC; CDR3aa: CASIKPDREGDGYTF
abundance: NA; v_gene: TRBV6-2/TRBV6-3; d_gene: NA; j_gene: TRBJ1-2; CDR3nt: TGTGCCAGCAGTCCGGGACTCTTCTATGGCTACACCTTC; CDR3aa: CASSPGLFYGYTF
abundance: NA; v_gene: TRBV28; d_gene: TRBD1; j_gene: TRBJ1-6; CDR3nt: TGTGCCAGCAGTCCCCGACAGGGTATGGCTAATTCACCCCTCCACTTT; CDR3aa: CASSPRQGMANSPLHF
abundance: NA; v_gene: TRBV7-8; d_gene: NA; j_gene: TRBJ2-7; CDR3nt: TGTGCCAGCAGCTTAGCGCCTGGCGGCTCCTACGAGCAGTACTTC; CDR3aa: CASSLAPGGSYEQYF
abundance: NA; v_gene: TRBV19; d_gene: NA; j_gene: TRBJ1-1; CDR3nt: TGTGCCAGTAGTATGGTCCCATCAGGGCTCACTGAAGCTTTCTTT; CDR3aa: CASSMVPSGLTEAFF
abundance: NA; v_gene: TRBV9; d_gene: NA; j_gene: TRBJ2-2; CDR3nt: TGTGCCAGCACTGGGCGGGGCTCGAACACCGGGGAGCTGTTTTTT; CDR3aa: CASTGRGSNTGELFF
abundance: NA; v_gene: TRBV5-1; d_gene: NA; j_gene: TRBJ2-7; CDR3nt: TGCGCCAGCAGCTGGGATAAGGGGCCTCGCGACGAGCAGTACTTC; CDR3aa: CASSWDKGPRDEQYF
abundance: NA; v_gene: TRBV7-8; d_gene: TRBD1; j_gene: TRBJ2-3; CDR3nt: TGTGCCAGCAGCTTGGGGACAGGGGGAGATACGCAGTATTTT; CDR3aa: CASSLGTGGDTQYF
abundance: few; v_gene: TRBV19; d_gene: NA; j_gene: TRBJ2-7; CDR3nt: TGTGCCAGTAGTACACGGTGGCAGGGGAGTAACGAGCAGTACTTC; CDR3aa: CASSTRWQGSNEQYF
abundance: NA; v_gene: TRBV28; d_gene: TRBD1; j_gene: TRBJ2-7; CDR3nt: TGTGCCAGCAGTTTGGACAGGGGGCCGTGGGAGCAGTACTTC; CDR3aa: CASSLDRGPWEQYF
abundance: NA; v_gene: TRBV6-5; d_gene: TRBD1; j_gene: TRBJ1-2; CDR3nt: TGTGCCAGCAGAATGACAGGGGCCCATCCGGGTGGCTACACCTTC; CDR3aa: CASRMTGAHPGGYTF
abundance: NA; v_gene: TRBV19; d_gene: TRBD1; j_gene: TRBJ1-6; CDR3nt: TGTGCCAGTAGTCACCAACAGGGGGACGGTTCACCCCTCCACTTT; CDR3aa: CASSHQQGDGSPLHF
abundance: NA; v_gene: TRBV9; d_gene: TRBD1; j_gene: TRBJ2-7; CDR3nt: TGTGCCAGCAGCGTAGAACCGGGACAGGGCTACGAGCAGTACTTC; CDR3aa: CASSVEPGQGYEQYF
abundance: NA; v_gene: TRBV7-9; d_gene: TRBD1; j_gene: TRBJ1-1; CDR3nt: TGTGCCACAACAGGGGAAAGAGTAACTGAAGCTTTCTTT; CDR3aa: CATTGERVTEAFF